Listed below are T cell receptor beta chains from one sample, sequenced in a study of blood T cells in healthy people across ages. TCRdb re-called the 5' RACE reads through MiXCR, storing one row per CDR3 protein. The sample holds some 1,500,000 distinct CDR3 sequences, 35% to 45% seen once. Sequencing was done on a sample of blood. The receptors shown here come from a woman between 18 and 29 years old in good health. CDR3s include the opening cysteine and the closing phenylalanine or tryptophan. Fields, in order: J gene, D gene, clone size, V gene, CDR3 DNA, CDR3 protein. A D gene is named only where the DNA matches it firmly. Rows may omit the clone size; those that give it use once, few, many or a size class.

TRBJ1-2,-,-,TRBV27,TGTGCCAGCAGTCTGACGACACCACACCTTGCTGGCTACACCTTC,CASSLTTPHLAGYTF
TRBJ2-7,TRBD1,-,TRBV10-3,TGTGCCTCTTCAACAGGGGGGATAGGATCCTACGAGCAGTACTTC,CASSTGGIGSYEQYF
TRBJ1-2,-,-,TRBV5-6,TGTGCCAGCAGTGCCTCCGGGGAGAGCTATGGCTACACCTTC,CASSASGESYGYTF
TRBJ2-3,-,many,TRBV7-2,TGTGCCAGCAGTTTCACAGCCAAGGATACGCAGTATTTT,CASSFTAKDTQYF
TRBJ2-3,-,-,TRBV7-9,TGTGCCAGCAGCTTAGAGATAACCACAGATACGCAGTATTTT,CASSLEITTDTQYF
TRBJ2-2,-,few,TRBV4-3,TGCGCCAGCAGCCAAGTACGGATCAACACCGGGGAGCTGTTTTTT,CASSQVRINTGELFF
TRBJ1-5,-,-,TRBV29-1,TGCAGCGTTTCCCCGGGAGCGGATCAGCCCCAGCATTTT,CSVSPGADQPQHF
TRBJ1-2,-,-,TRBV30,TGTGCCTGGAGTCAGGCAGGGTTTTACTACACCTTC,CAWSQAGFYYTF
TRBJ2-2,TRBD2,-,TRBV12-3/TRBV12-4,TGTGCCAGCAACCGAGCGGGAGATACCGGGGAGCTGTTTTTT,CASNRAGDTGELFF
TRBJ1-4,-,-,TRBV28,TGTGCCAGCAGTCCAGCGACGGCTAATGAAAAACTGTTTTTT,CASSPATANEKLFF
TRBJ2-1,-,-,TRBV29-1,TGCAGCGTTGTGGGGACCTCCTCCTACAATGAGCAGTTCTTC,CSVVGTSSYNEQFF
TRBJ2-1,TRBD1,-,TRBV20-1,TGCAGTGCCACCGGACAGGCCTATATCTCCTACAATGAGCAGTTCTTC,CSATGQAYISYNEQFF
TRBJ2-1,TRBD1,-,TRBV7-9,TGTGCCAGCACACAGGGGGTCTCCTACAATGAGCAGTTCTTC,CASTQGVSYNEQFF
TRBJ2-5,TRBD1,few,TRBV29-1,TGCAGCGTCTGGACAGGTTTCCAAGAGACCCAGTACTTC,CSVWTGFQETQYF
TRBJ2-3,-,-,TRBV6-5,TGTGCCAGCAGTCCTCTCGGGGTATCAGATACGCAGTATTTT,CASSPLGVSDTQYF
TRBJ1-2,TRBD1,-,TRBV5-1,TGCGCCAGCAGCTGGGGGACAGTACAAGGCTACACCTTC,CASSWGTVQGYTF
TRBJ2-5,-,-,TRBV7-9,TGTGCCAGCAGCTTAGGACTAGGGATGTACCAAGAGACCCAGTACTTC,CASSLGLGMYQETQYF
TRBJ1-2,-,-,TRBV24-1,TGTGCCACCAGTGTTGAAGGGGCCCACCCCGGCTACACCTTC,CATSVEGAHPGYTF
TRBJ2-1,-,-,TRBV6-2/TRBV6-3,TGTGCCAGCAGTACTCTGGGAAGTGGAGAGCAGTTCTTC,CASSTLGSGEQFF
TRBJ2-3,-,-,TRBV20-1,TGCAGTGCTTACCCGGGAAGCACAGATACGCAGTATTTT,CSAYPGSTDTQYF
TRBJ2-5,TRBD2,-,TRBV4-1,TGCGCCAGCAGCCATTTACTAGCGGGAGAAGAGACCCAGTACTTC,CASSHLLAGEETQYF
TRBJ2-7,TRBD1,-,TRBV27,TGTGCCAGCAGTTGGACAGGTATAGAGTACGAGCAGTACTTC,CASSWTGIEYEQYF
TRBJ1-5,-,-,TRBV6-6,TGTGCCAGCAGTTACTCAGGCGCGGAGGGCAATCAGCCCCAGCATTTT,CASSYSGAEGNQPQHF
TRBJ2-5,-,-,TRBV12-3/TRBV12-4,TGTGCCAGCAGTTTTACACGGACCCTCTTCAAGACCCAGTACTTC,CASSFTRTLFKTQYF
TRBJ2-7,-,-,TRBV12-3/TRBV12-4,TGTGCCAGCAGTACTGCGGGACAGTGCGAGCAGTACTTC,CASSTAGQCEQYF
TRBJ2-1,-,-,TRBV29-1,TGCAGCGTTGACGGCCAATACAATGAGCAGTTCTTC,CSVDGQYNEQFF